One T cell receptor (beta chain) is described in this entry. Its antigen is not identified. The data derive from a study of shared clonotypes between healthy human individuals. Overall study: Donors had three CD4 naive, three CD4 memory, two CD8 naive and one CD8 memory plate apiece. General observations from the study: Clonotype sharing levels among donors were expected to vary with sequencing depth.

Assay: immunoSEQ multiplex PCR; the TCRdb copy retains only in-frame clones and omits some. The sample consists of roughly 640,000 clones, around 74% of them appearing once. The investigators split CD4+ cells into a CD45RA+ naive subset and a CD45RA-negative memory subset. The CDR3 extends over 12 amino acids. The receptor was isolated from a woman in her twenties or thirties in good health. The sample taken for sequencing was memory CD4+ T cells sorted from blood. Subset defined: CD45RA-negative fraction. The chain has TRBV1 and TRBJ1-1. TRBV1 is a known pseudogene. In DNA form, the CDR3 reads TGCACCAACCCGCCCTTACGGCCGGAAGCTTTCTTT. Translation gives CTNPPLRPEAFF.